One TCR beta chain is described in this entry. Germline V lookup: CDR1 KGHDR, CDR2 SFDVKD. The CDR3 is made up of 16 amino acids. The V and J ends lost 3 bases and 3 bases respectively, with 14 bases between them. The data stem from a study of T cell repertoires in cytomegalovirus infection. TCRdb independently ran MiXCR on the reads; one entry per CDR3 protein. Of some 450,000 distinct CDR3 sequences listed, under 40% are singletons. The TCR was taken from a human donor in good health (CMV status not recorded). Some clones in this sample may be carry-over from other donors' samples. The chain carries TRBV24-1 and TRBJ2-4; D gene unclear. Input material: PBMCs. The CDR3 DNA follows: TGTGCCACCAGTGATGCCGAGGCCCTGGGCAAAAACATTCAGTACTTC. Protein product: CATSDAEALGKNIQYF.